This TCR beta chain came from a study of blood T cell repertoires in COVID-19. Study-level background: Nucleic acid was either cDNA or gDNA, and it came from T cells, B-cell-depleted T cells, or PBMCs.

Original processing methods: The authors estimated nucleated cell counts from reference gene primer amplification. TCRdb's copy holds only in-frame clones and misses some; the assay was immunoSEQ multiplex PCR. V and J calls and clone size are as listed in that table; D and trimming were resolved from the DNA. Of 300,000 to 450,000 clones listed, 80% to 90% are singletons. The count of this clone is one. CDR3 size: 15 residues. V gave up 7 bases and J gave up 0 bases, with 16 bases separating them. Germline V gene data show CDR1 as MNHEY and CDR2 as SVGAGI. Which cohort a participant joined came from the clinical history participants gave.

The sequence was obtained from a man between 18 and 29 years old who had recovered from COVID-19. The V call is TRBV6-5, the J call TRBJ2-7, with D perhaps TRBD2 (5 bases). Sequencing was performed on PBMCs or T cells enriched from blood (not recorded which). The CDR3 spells CASITRGLSSYEQYF. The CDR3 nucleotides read TGTGCCAGCATTACGAGAGGGTTGAGCTCCTACGAGCAGTACTTC.